This T cell receptor beta chain was obtained from a study of STAT5B mutations in CD4+ large granular lymphocyte leukemia (dated by TCRdb to between 2020 and 2023). Notes on the research overall: Among healthy controls, the CDR3 'QG' motif was associated with a particular HLA allele. TCRbeta repertoires of CD4+ T-cell large granular lymphocyte leukemia patients were compared with those of healthy blood donors. Flow cytometry on FACSCanto II or FACSVerse showed that the purified fractions were more than 95% pure among lymphocytes. The paper as a whole reports these results and caveats: The data were not HLA-matched, and the relatively small sample size could explain the higher clonality seen in CD4+ compared with CD8+ T-LGLL. The main leukemic clonotypes were found to be private to each patient, although around a quarter of the main leukemic clonotypes were detected at low frequency in the non-leukemic repertoires of other patients. Enrichment of TRBV06-family usage was observed among the top patient clones (8/27) relative to healthy controls (2/35). Greater clonality appeared to be present in CD4-sorted patient repertoires than in healthy CD4+ repertoires, and the difference was retained after the putative leukemic clones were removed.

The immunoSEQ assay at survey resolution was used to sequence TCRbeta rearrangements from genomic DNA. As for the authors' bioinformatics: In the TCR sequencing data, the lowest productive clonotype frequency that could be detected was 2.59 x 10-5. Only productive TCRbeta rearrangements, meaning sequences that were complete and in-frame, were kept for the analyses. Clonality for each sample was calculated as Simpson clonality in the immunoSEQ Analyzer version 3.0. Clones were categorized by frequency as very rare, small, medium, large (1-20%) or hyperexpanded (>20%). Generation probabilities were estimated with OLGA 1.2.3, V-gene circos plots were generated with VDJtools, specificities were searched for in VDJdb, and CDR3 motifs were identified with GLIPH. Here the immuneACCESS table is served through TCRdb, limited to in-frame sequences with V and J called. Missing clones are a known gap in these copies; in checked studies unresolved V genes cover under half, and the rest lacks a known reason. From that table come the V and J calls and clone size; the DNA was used to work out D and trimming. This sample gives 37,000 or so clones in total; around nine tenths of them show up just once. Less than 3.5% of the sample belongs to the ten largest clones.

The healthy control group was made up of more than 35 blood donors, and the Finnish Red Cross blood service supplied their buffy coats. All TCR-sequenced material derived from peripheral blood: patient blood samples and healthy donor buffy coats. Ficoll-Hypaque gradient centrifugation was used to isolate peripheral blood mononuclear cells. CD4+ cells were magnetically purified from the buffy coats of healthy controls. The Gentra Puregene Cell and Tissue kit was used for genomic DNA extraction, and quantification was performed on a Qubit 2.0 fluorometer. Note on this clone: Its antigen specificity is not known. Base qualities are not recorded, but no much larger clone differs from it by a single base.

There are 15 amino acids in the CDR3, from cysteine to phenylalanine inclusive. Just CDR3 DNA is preserved here, 45 bases in frame from base 1. V and J are truncated by 1 base and 14 bases respectively, leaving an intervening sequence of 22 bases. The germline V gene provides CDR1 SGHDT and CDR2 YYEEEE. Sequenced: CD4+ T cells from blood buffy coats. Recombination linked TRBV5-6 to TRBJ2-4, with TRBD1 as a weak D call on 5 bases. This receptor was identified in a human donor in good health. The nucleotide sequence is TGTGCCAGCAGCTTGTTTTCGGCAGGCGCCAGGGCGGAGTACTTC. Its coded protein is CASSLFSAGARAEYF.